The 8 T cell receptor beta chains presented below share a single source sample, sequenced in a study of CD8 T cells in ankylosing spondylitis. TCRdb reprocessed the 5' RACE reads with MiXCR, giving one entry per CDR3 protein. The sample lists 9,500 to 10,000 distinct CDR3 sequences; 6% were seen once. The sample comprised blood, either unsorted or a sorted T cell fraction (not recorded which). These receptors originate from a female donor with ankylosing spondylitis or in good health (not recorded which).

This chain connects TRBV9 to TRBJ2-3, with TRBD2 as a possible D gene (5 bases). CDR3 length equals 13 residues. The V gene lost 3 bases and the J gene lost 10 bases, with 15 bases spanning the gap. Germline assignment: CDR1 SGDLS and CDR2 YYNGEE. In nucleotides, the CDR3 is TGTGCCAGCAGCGCCGCTACTAGTGGTCCGCAGTATTTT. This gives the protein CASSAATSGPQYF.

This clonotype came up many times. The V and J genes are TRBV9 and TRBJ2-1, with D perhaps matching TRBD2 (5 bases). The CDR3 length is 16 residues. Per germline, CDR1 SGDLS and CDR2 YYNGEE. V was trimmed by 4 bases and J by 0 bases, leaving 14 bases between them. CDR3 DNA sequence: TGTGCCAGCAGCTCCCCCCTAGCAGTCTCCTACAATGAGCAGTTCTTC. This sequence encodes CASSSPLAVSYNEQFF.

The J gene is TRBJ1-1, the V gene TRBV9, with D uncertain. Germline loops: CDR1 SGDLS, CDR2 YYNGEE. The CDR3 contains 17 residues. The ends were cut back, 3 bases at V and 4 bases at J, with 22 bases in the middle. The CDR3 spells CASSEPEVPRSSTEAFF. CDR3 coding DNA: TGTGCCAGCAGCGAACCAGAGGTGCCCAGGTCGAGCACTGAAGCTTTCTTT.

This clonotype is judged medium-sized (0.01 to 0.1%). The V and J genes are TRBV9 and TRBJ1-5; tentatively, D is TRBD1 (5 bases). The germline CDR1 and CDR2 sequences are SGDLS and YYNGEE. This CDR3 region has 13 residues. V was trimmed by 0 bases and J by 10 bases, leaving 11 bases between them. The CDR3 DNA is TGTGCCAGCAGCGTAGGGGGGGAGAGTCCCCAGCATTTT. Translating it yields CASSVGGESPQHF.

This chain uses TRBV9 with TRBJ2-7; D is tentatively TRBD1 or TRBD2 (6 bases each). Germline V gene lookup returns CDR1 SGDLS and CDR2 YYNGEE. This CDR3 has 15 residues. The V end lost 4 bases, the J end lost 3 bases, and 17 bases lay between the germline ends. As DNA, the CDR3 is TGTGCCAGCAGCCCTTTGGGGGGCGGCCACTACGAGCAGTACTTC. Residues: CASSPLGGGHYEQYF.

This clonotype was detected ten times or more. V is TRBV9 and J is TRBJ2-3; 7 bases agree with TRBD2. The CDR3 runs 13 residues. Trimming cost V 7 bases and J 5 bases; bases outside gene matches: 7. Germline CDR1 is SGDLS and CDR2 is YYNGEE. CDR3 nucleotide sequence: TGTGCCAGCGGCATGGGGAGGGTAGATACGCAGTATTTT. Residues: CASGMGRVDTQYF.

This clonotype has ten or more counts. The chain combines TRBV9 with TRBJ2-7, with unresolved D. This CDR3 contains 13 residues. The V end was cut by 4 bases, the J end by 1 base, with 9 bases between. Germline V CDR1 and CDR2: SGDLS, YYNGEE. For the CDR3, the DNA is TGTGCCAGCAGCCCGGACGGGTCCTACGAGCAGTACTTC. It is translated as CASSPDGSYEQYF.

This clonotype counts as medium-sized. V is TRBV9 and J is TRBJ2-2; the match to TRBD2 covers 9 bases. J gave up 6 bases and V 4 bases, and 7 bases lay outside the gene matches. The CDR3 has 15 amino acids. Looked up from germline, CDR1 is SGDLS and CDR2 is YYNGEE. The CDR3 DNA sequence: TGTGCCAGCAGCCCCCCAGCGGGAGGTCCCGGGGAGCTGTTTTTT. Translated, it gives CASSPPAGGPGELFF.